This passage covers 27 T cell receptor beta chains from one sample sequenced in a study of neurological immune-mediated disorders. Time point noted: longitudinal time-point 2. In TCRdb, the 5' RACE reads were re-called with MiXCR into one record per CDR3 protein. The sample shows over 30,000 distinct CDR3 sequences, 10% to 15% of them seen only once. Sequencing was performed on PBMCs. The origin of the receptors is a woman between 40 and 55 years old in good health.

This clonotype was recorded many times. This chain links TRBV7-2 with TRBJ2-3; 12 bases line up with TRBD2. Germline-derived CDR1 and CDR2 are SGHTA and FQGNSA. Trimming removed 3 bases from V and 0 bases from J; junction bases left unmatched: 4. The CDR3 consists of 17 residues. CDR3 sequence reads: CASSLELAGGSTDTQYF. DNA of the CDR3: TGTGCCAGCAGCTTGGAGCTAGCGGGGGGGAGCACAGATACGCAGTATTTT.

This clonotype appeared many times. The chain links TRBV19 to TRBJ1-5; D may be TRBD1 (5 bases). The V end was cut by 3 bases, the J end by 3 bases, with 12 bases between. The CDR3 runs 15 residues. CDR1 is LNHDA, CDR2 SQIVND, per germline (reference sequence). CDR3 protein: CASSIREVVNQPQHF. The CDR3 coding sequence is TGTGCCAGTAGTATCAGGGAAGTGGTCAATCAGCCCCAGCATTTT.

This clonotype was seen repeatedly, ten times or more. The chain combines TRBV6-5 with TRBJ1-5; D perhaps matches TRBD1 (6 bases). The ends were cut back, 5 bases at V and 4 bases at J, with 18 bases in the middle. The length of the CDR3 is 16 residues. Per the germline V gene, CDR1 is MNHEY and CDR2 is SVGAGI. The CDR3 loop is CASSPYPQGTNQPQHF. CDR3 coding DNA: TGTGCCAGCAGTCCGTACCCGCAGGGGACTAATCAGCCCCAGCATTTT.

Only a few counts were recorded for this clonotype. V usage is TRBV7-7 and J usage is TRBJ2-5; D uncertain. The germline V and J ends were trimmed by 5 bases and 5 bases, with 6 bases remaining between them. CDR3 length: 11 residues. Per germline, CDR1 SSHAT and CDR2 FNYEAQ (reference sequence). The chain's CDR3 is CASSTRETQYF. CDR3 DNA sequence: TGTGCCAGCAGCACACGGGAGACCCAGTACTTC.

This clonotype was observed many times. V usage is TRBV3-1 and J usage is TRBJ2-2, with 12 bases lining up with TRBD1. In germline, CDR1 is LGHDT, CDR2 YNNKEL (reference sequence). After removal of 6 bases from V and 8 bases from J, the junction contained 4 bases not matched to a gene. This CDR3 region has 14 residues. The DNA of the CDR3 is TGTGCCAGCAGGGGGACAGGGGGCCAAGGGGAGCTGTTTTTT. Its protein product is CASRGTGGQGELFF.

This clonotype was observed a handful of times. The gene calls are TRBV20-1 and TRBJ2-3; TRBD1 aligns across 7 bases. The V and J ends lost 6 bases and 4 bases, in that order; junction bases with no gene match: 10. CDR1 and CDR2 (germline): DFQATT, SNEGSKA (reference sequence). CDR3 size: 14 residues. The CDR3 nucleotides are TGCAGTGCGCGTCGACAGGGCTTGGCAGATACGCAGTATTTT. Protein product: CSARRQGLADTQYF.

A word on this clonotype: It may be a read error: a sequence one base away is much more abundant. The chain couples TRBV2 to TRBJ2-1, with 11 bases lining up with TRBD2. Per the germline V gene, CDR1 is SNHLY and CDR2 is FYNNEI. CDR3 size: 16 residues. In DNA form, the CDR3 reads TGTTCCAGCAGGGAAGGCGTAGCGGGAGGGGACAATGAGCAGTTCTTC. It encodes CSSREGVAGGDNEQFF.

This clonotype was picked up many times. The chain couples TRBV3-1 to TRBJ2-5; D is unresolved. The germline CDR1 and CDR2 sequences are LGHDT and YNNKEL (reference sequence). V was shortened by 2 bases and J by 5 bases, with 6 bases between the two germline ends. The CDR3 runs 12 residues. CDR3 amino acids: CASSQYGETQYF. For the CDR3, the DNA is TGTGCCAGCAGCCAATACGGCGAGACCCAGTACTTC.

The sample holds many counts of this clonotype. The chain combines TRBV9 with TRBJ2-1; D might be TRBD1 or TRBD2, each matching 5 bases. The V gene lost 3 bases and the J gene lost 2 bases, with 15 bases spanning the gap. The CDR3 sequence is 16 residues long. From germline, CDR1 is SGDLS and CDR2 YYNGEE. In DNA, the CDR3 is TGTGCCAGCAGCGCCCGAGGGCTGGGGGCCTACAATGAGCAGTTCTTC. Its protein product is CASSARGLGAYNEQFF.

Only a few counts were recorded for this clonotype. This rearrangement joins TRBV19 to TRBJ2-1; D ambiguous. The V and J ends lost 1 base and 1 base respectively, with 11 bases between them. Per the germline V gene, CDR1 is LNHDA and CDR2 is SQIVND (reference sequence). This CDR3 region has 16 residues. Written as DNA, the CDR3 is TGTGCCAGTAGTATAGTAGGAGCGCCGTCCTACAATGAGCAGTTCTTC. Translation gives CASSIVGAPSYNEQFF.

This clonotype was detected many times. The chain combines TRBV12-3 or TRBV12-4 with TRBJ2-7; D may be TRBD1 (6 bases). The CDR3 loop spans 14 amino acids. Trimming pared 5 bases from V and 0 bases from J, leaving 11 bases between. CDR3 nucleotide sequence: TGTGCCAGCAGTGTGGGGACACGCTCCTACGAGCAGTACTTC. This translates into CASSVGTRSYEQYF.

Many counts were recorded for this clonotype. This sequence joins TRBV4-3 and TRBJ2-2, with a possible D match to TRBD2 (5 bases). Germline CDR1 is LGHNA and CDR2 is YSLEER. V shed 2 bases and J shed 6 bases, with 16 bases lying between them. The CDR3 is 16 residues long. CDR3 sequence: CASSQSPGRPPGELFF. The CDR3 nucleotides read TGCGCCAGCAGCCAATCGCCGGGAAGGCCCCCCGGGGAGCTGTTTTTT.

The table lists this clonotype with many counts. The J gene is TRBJ1-1, the V gene TRBV4-3; 8 nucleotides match TRBD1. The CDR3 covers 16 residues. V lost 0 bases, J lost 1 base, and 4 bases stayed unmatched. Germline V gene sequence: CDR1 LGHNA, CDR2 YSLEER. CDR3 coding DNA: TGCGCCAGCAGCCAAGAAGTACAGGGGGAGAACACTGAAGCTTTCTTT. Residues: CASSQEVQGENTEAFF.

This clonotype was counted at least ten times. The chain combines TRBV7-2 with TRBJ1-2; D unclear. The CDR3 covers 13 residues. Germline V gives CDR1 SGHTA, CDR2 FQGNSA. V was shortened by 5 bases and J by 11 bases, with 18 bases between the two germline ends. The CDR3 spells CASSPGAGSQYTF. In DNA, the CDR3 is TGTGCCAGCAGCCCTGGAGCAGGCAGCCAGTACACCTTC.

This clonotype was counted ten times or more. The gene calls are TRBV24-1 and TRBJ2-2, with 7 nucleotides matching TRBD1. The V gene's germline CDR1 is KGHDR and CDR2 SFDVKD. The CDR3 is 14 residues long. Trimming took 9 bases from V and 5 from J; bases not matched to a gene: 8. The CDR3 DNA sequence: TGTGCCACCCGAGGTGGCAGGGGGACCGGGGAGCTGTTTTTT. It specifies CATRGGRGTGELFF.

This clonotype was recorded many times. The rearrangement joins TRBV10-3 to TRBJ2-7, with D hard to call. Germline CDR1 is ENHRY and CDR2 is SYGVKD. The CDR3 is made up of 19 amino acids. V was shortened by 0 bases and J by 3 bases, with 24 bases between the two germline ends. CDR3 residues: CAISESWYTVWRHRYEQYF. CDR3 nucleotides: TGTGCCATCAGTGAGTCCTGGTACACCGTATGGCGCCACCGCTACGAGCAGTACTTC.

This clonotype was recorded at least ten times. The V call is TRBV11-3, the J call TRBJ2-1, with TRBD1 identical over 10 bases. The V and J ends lost 1 base and 8 bases, in that order; junction bases with no gene match: 8. The CDR3 contains 16 residues. Germline V lookup: CDR1 SGHNT, CDR2 YENEEA. The CDR3 protein is CASSLALTGGGDEQFF. CDR3 nucleotide sequence: TGTGCCAGCAGCTTAGCCCTGACAGGGGGCGGCGATGAGCAGTTCTTC.

This clonotype was seen at least ten times. The rearrangement uses TRBV6-6 and TRBJ2-6; TRBD1 matches at 7 bases. The CDR3 is 17 residues long. The germline V gene has CDR1 MNHNY and CDR2 SVGAGI (reference sequence). J lost 0 bases, V lost 6 bases, and 8 bases had no gene match. CDR3 sequence: CASSQGVFSSGANVLTF. For the CDR3, the DNA is TGTGCCAGCAGCCAGGGGGTCTTCAGCTCTGGGGCCAACGTCCTGACTTTC.

By share of the sample, this clonotype is medium-sized. V gene TRBV10-3 combines with J gene TRBJ2-7; unclear D gene. Trimming removed 4 bases at V and 5 bases at J, with 15 bases between. CDR3 size: 14 residues. Germline V CDR1 and CDR2: ENHRY, SYGVKD. CDR3 protein: CAISGDNTQNEQYF. CDR3 DNA sequence: TGTGCCATCAGTGGCGATAATACACAGAACGAGCAGTACTTC.

There are many counts of this clonotype. The genes are TRBV6-2 or TRBV6-3 and TRBJ2-1, with D unclear. The CDR3 spans 15 residues. CDR1 is MNHEY, CDR2 SVGEGT, per germline. V was clipped by 6 bases and J by 2 bases, with 14 bases between them. CDR3 loop: CASSSDGEPYNEQFF. The CDR3 region has the DNA TGTGCCAGCAGCTCGGACGGAGAACCCTACAATGAGCAGTTCTTC.

Remarks on this clonotype: A single base separates this from a much larger clone, so it may be a read error. This chain connects TRBV7-3 to TRBJ2-5; D unresolved. Trimming took off 5 bases at V and 3 bases at J, with 10 bases between the two ends. The V gene's germline CDR1 is SGHTA and CDR2 FQGTGA. This CDR3 has 13 residues. Written as DNA, the CDR3 is TGTGCCAGCAGCCAGGCGGCAGAAGAGACCCAGTACTTC. Its translation is CASSQAAEETQYF.

This clonotype was found many times. The CDR3 protein is CASSPQRDTEAFF. CDR3 in DNA: TGTGCCAGCAGCCCCCAGAGGGACACTGAAGCTTTCTTT. This chain joins TRBV12-3 or TRBV12-4 and TRBJ1-1; D is undetermined. The length of the CDR3 is 13 residues. Trimming removed 6 bases from V and 3 bases from J, with 11 bases in between.

This clonotype was found many times. The chain combines TRBV20-1 with TRBJ1-5; weak D call: TRBD1 (6 bases). The ends were cut back, 0 bases at V and 7 bases at J, with 13 bases in the middle. This CDR3 comprises 14 residues. Germline CDR1 reads DFQATT; CDR2 reads SNEGSKA (reference sequence). The chain's CDR3 is CSARDGAGGQPQHF. In nucleotides, the CDR3 is TGCAGTGCTAGAGATGGGGCGGGGGGCCAGCCCCAGCATTTT.

This clonotype was detected ten times or more. This chain connects TRBV6-2 or TRBV6-3 to TRBJ2-1; TRBD2 aligns across 8 bases. V gave up 5 bases and J gave up 4 bases; unmatched junction bases: 10. CDR1 MNHEY and CDR2 SVGEGT come from the germline V gene. This CDR3 has 16 residues. The CDR3 loop is CASSPRGVAGYNEQFF. The CDR3, as DNA: TGTGCCAGCAGTCCTCGGGGGGTAGCGGGGTACAATGAGCAGTTCTTC.

This clonotype occurred a few times. The V gene is TRBV7-2, the J gene TRBJ1-5; D is unclear. V lost 5 bases, J lost 3 bases, and 17 bases lay in between. The CDR3 is 16 residues long. Germline CDR1 SGHTA, CDR2 FQGNSA. The CDR3 DNA sequence: TGTGCCAGCAGCCCCGGGGTTGGAGGCCACAATCAGCCCCAGCATTTT. Translation gives CASSPGVGGHNQPQHF.

This clonotype was picked up many times. J is TRBJ1-3 and V is TRBV5-5; 7 bases map to TRBD1. V shed 4 bases, J shed 4 bases, and the junction held 5 bases outside the gene matches. Germline V CDR1 and CDR2: SGHKS, YYEKEE (reference sequence). The CDR3 is 14 residues long. CDR3 region: CASSGDSSGNTIYF. The CDR3 bases are TGTGCCAGCAGCGGGGACAGCTCAGGAAACACCATATATTTT.

At least ten counts were recorded for this clonotype. J is TRBJ2-4 and V is TRBV5-1; D is possibly TRBD1 or TRBD2 (7 bases each). CDR3 length: 17 residues. Germline V CDR1 and CDR2: SGHRS, YFSETQ. Trimming shortened V by 4 bases and J by 7 bases, and 24 bases separated the two germline ends. DNA for the CDR3: TGCGCCAGCAGCCTTGCCATGGGAGGGGGCAAGGGGAACATTCAGTACTTC. As protein: CASSLAMGGGKGNIQYF.